This T cell receptor beta chain stems from a study of blood T cells in healthy people across ages. The CDR3 spans 12 residues. Germline V gene data show CDR1 as KGHSH and CDR2 as LQKENI. Combining a sample-barcoded 5' primer with a J-beta primer mix, a second PCR ran for roughly 6 to 12 cycles. One entry per CDR3 protein, called by TCRdb with MiXCR from the 5' RACE reads. This sample has about 780,000 distinct CDR3 sequences, with roughly 26% found just once. The same data also contributed to another study, on T cells of mothers and their children.

The TCR originated in a boy younger than 18 in good health. The specimen sequenced was blood. This sequence joins TRBV18 and TRBJ2-7; no reliable D call. With the DNA end fitting TRBJ2-1 better, the J assignment may be wrong. The CDR3 loop reads CASSPGVDEQFF. The CDR3 region has the DNA TGTGCCAGCTCACCAGGGGTGGATGAGCAGTTCTTC.